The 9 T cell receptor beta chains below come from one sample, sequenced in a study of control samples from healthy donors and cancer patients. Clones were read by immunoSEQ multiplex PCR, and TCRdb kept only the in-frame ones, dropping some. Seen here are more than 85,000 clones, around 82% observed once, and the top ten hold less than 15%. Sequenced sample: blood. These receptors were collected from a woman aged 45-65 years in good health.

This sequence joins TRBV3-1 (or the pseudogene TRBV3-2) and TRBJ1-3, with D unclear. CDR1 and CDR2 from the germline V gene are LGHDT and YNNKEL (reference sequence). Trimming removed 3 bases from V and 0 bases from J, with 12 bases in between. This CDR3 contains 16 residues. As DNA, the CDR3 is TGTGCCAGCAGCCACTCGGACGGTTCCTCTGGAAACACCATATATTTT. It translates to CASSHSDGSSGNTIYF.

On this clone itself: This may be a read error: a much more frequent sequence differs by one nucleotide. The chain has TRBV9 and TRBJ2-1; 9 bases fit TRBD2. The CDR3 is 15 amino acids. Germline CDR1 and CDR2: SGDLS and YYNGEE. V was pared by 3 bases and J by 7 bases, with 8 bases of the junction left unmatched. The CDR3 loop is CASSARGGAGNEQFF. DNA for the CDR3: TGTGCCAGCAGCGCACGCGGGGGGGCGGGGAATGAGCAGTTCTTC.

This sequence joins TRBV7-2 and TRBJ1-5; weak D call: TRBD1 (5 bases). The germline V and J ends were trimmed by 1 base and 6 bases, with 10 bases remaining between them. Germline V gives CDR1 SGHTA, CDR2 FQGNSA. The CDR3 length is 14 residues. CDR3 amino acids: CASSLGDVGQPQHF. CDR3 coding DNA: TGTGCCAGCAGCTTAGGGGACGTGGGTCAGCCCCAGCATTTT.

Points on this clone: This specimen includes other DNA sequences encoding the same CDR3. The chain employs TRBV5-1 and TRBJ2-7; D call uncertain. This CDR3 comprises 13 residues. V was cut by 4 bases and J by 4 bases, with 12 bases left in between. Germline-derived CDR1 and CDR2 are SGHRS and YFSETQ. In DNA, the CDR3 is TGCGCCAGCAGCCCGGACGGAACATACGAGCAGTACTTC. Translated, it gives CASSPDGTYEQYF.

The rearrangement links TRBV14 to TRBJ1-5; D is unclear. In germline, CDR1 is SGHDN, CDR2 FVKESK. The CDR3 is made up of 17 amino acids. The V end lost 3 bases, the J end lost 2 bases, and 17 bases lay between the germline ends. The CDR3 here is CASSHKYSRGGNQPQHF. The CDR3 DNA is TGTGCCAGCAGCCATAAGTACAGCCGGGGAGGCAATCAGCCCCAGCATTTT.

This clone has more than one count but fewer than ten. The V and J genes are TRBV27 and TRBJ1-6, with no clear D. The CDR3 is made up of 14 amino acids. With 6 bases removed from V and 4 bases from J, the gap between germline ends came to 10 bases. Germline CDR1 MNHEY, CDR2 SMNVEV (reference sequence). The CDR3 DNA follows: TGTGCCAGCAGGGCAGTGGGTTATAATTCACCCCTCCACTTT. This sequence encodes CASRAVGYNSPLHF.

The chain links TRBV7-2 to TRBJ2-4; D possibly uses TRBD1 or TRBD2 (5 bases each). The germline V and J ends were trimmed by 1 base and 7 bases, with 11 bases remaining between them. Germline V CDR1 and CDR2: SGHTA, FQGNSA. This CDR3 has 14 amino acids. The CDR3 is CASSLGQRGNIQYF. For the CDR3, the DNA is TGTGCCAGCAGCTTAGGTCAGAGGGGTAACATTCAGTACTTC. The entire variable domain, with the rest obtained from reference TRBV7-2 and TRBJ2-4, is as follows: GAGVSQSPSNKVTEKGKDVELRCDPISGHTALYWYRQSLGQGLEFLIYFQGNSAPDKSGLPSDRFSAERTGGSVSTLTIQRTQQEDSAVYLCASSLGQRGNIQYFGAGTRLSVL.

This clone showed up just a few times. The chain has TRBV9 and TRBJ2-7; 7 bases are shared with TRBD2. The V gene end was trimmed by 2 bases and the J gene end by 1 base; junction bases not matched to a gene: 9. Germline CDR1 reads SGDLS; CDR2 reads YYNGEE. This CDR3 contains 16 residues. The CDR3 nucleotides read TGTGCCAGCAGCGTGGGAGGGGACGCAGTTTCCTACGAGCAGTACTTC. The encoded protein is CASSVGGDAVSYEQYF.

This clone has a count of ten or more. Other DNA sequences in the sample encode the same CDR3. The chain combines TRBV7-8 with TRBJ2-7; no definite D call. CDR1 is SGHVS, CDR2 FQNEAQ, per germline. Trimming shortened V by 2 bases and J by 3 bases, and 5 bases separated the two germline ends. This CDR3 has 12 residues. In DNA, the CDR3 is TGTGCCAGCAGCTTACAAGGCTACGAGCAGTACTTC. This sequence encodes CASSLQGYEQYF.